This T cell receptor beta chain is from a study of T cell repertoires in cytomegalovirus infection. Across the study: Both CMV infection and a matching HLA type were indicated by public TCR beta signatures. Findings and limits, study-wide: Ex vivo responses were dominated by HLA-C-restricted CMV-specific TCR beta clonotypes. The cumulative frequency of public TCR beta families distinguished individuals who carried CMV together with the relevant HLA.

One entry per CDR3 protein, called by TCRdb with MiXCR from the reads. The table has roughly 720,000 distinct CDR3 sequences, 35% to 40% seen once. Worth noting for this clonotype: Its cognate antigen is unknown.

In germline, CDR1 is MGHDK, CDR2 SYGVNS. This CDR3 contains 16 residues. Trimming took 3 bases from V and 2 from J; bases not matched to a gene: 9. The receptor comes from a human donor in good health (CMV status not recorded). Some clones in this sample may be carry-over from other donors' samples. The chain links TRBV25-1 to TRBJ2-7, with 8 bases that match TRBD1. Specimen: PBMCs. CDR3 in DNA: TGTGCCAGCAGTGACCTCGACAGGGGAGTACCCTACGAGCAGTACTTC. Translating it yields CASSDLDRGVPYEQYF.